The 25 T cell receptor beta chains given below trace back to one sample, sequenced in a study of Ad26.COV2.S vaccination and SARS-CoV-2 variants. The repertoire was sequenced with immunoSEQ multiplex PCR; TCRdb's copy has only in-frame clones and lacks some. The data hold some 190,000 clones, with around 85% observed a single time. The sequences come from peripheral blood, collected after recovery from COVID-19. These receptors came from a human donor who had recovered from COVID-19.

V is TRBV11-3 and J is TRBJ2-1; D may be TRBD2 (6 bases). Trimming took off 5 bases at V and 0 bases at J, with 17 bases between the two ends. The CDR3 spans 17 residues. CDR1 is SGHNT, CDR2 YENEEA, per germline. CDR3 DNA sequence: TGTGCCAGCAGCCCCCCCCCAGCGGGCGCCTCCTACAATGAGCAGTTCTTC. Translation gives CASSPPPAGASYNEQFF. The full variable domain, with the rest looked up from reference TRBV11-3 and TRBJ2-1, is EAGVVQSPRYKIIEKKQPVAFWCNPISGHNTLYWYLQNLGQGPELLIRYENEEAVDDSQLPKDRFSAERLKGVDSTLKIQPAELGDSAVYLCASSPPPAGASYNEQFFGPGTRLTVL.

This rearrangement joins TRBV11-3 to TRBJ1-1; D remains ambiguous. V dropped 2 bases and J dropped 8 bases, with 9 bases sitting between them. The CDR3 is 12 amino acids. Per germline, CDR1 SGHNT and CDR2 YENEEA. The DNA for the CDR3 is TGTGCCAGCAGCTTAAGATGGGCCGAAGCTTTCTTT. Translation gives CASSLRWAEAFF.

This chain uses TRBV6-5 with TRBJ1-3; D unclear. Germline-derived CDR1 and CDR2 are MNHEY and SVGAGI. V lost 1 base to trimming and J lost 5 bases, with 15 bases between them. CDR3 length: 16 amino acids. CDR3 in amino acids: CASSYLGRAERNTIYF. The DNA of the CDR3 is TGTGCCAGCAGTTACTTGGGAAGGGCGGAGAGAAACACCATATATTTT.

V gene TRBV12-5 combines with J gene TRBJ2-1; maybe TRBD1 (6 bases). Germline assignment: CDR1 LGHNT and CDR2 FRNRAP. This CDR3 is 15 amino acids long. Trimming took 1 base from V and 3 from J, leaving 10 bases between them. CDR3 in amino acids: CASGLGQGNYNEQFF. The CDR3 DNA reads TGTGCTAGTGGTTTGGGTCAGGGGAACTACAATGAGCAGTTCTTC.

The chain couples TRBV11-2 to TRBJ1-2, with unresolved D. Germline CDR1 is SGHAT and CDR2 is FQNNGV. V shed 0 bases and J shed 3 bases, with 8 bases lying between them. This CDR3 is built from 14 residues. The CDR3 here is CASSLDEGDYGYTF. The CDR3 DNA follows: TGTGCCAGCAGCTTAGATGAGGGAGACTATGGCTACACCTTC.

V gene TRBV6-5 combines with J gene TRBJ2-1; D is perhaps TRBD2 (6 bases). Germline V CDR1 and CDR2: MNHEY, SVGAGI. The CDR3 extends over 12 amino acids. The CDR3 DNA follows: TGTGGCGCCGGGGGACTGTACAATGAGCAGTTCTTC. It is translated as CGAGGLYNEQFF.

This clone appeared once. The chain is built from TRBV6-5 and TRBJ2-7; 8 bases agree with TRBD1. This CDR3 has 14 amino acids. Germline CDR1 reads MNHEY; CDR2 reads SVGAGI. V dropped 6 bases and J dropped 3; count of bases not matched to a gene: 7. CDR3 amino acids: CASRMTGADYEQYF. The CDR3 bases are TGTGCCAGCAGGATGACAGGGGCGGACTACGAGCAGTACTTC.

This chain links TRBV5-8 with TRBJ1-2; 7 nucleotides line up with TRBD1. Germline trimming cut 0 bases from V and 6 bases from J; bases unmatched to any gene: 5. From germline, CDR1 is SGHTS and CDR2 YDEGEE. This CDR3 is 14 amino acids long. The CDR3 DNA follows: TGTGCCAGCAGCTTGGTCAGGGGGGCGGATGGCTACACCTTC. Translation gives CASSLVRGADGYTF.

This clone was seen just once. This chain uses TRBV15 with TRBJ1-1; D gene ambiguous. This CDR3 region has 13 residues. CDR1 and CDR2 (germline): LNHNV, YYDKDF (reference sequence). Trimming took off 3 bases at V and 6 bases at J, with 11 bases between the two ends. The CDR3 here is CATSSGERAEAFF. The CDR3 DNA sequence: TGTGCCACCAGCAGTGGGGAGAGGGCTGAAGCTTTCTTT.

J is TRBJ2-3 and V is TRBV9, with 9 positions matching TRBD2. The CDR3 is 14 amino acids. From germline, CDR1 is SGDLS and CDR2 YYNGEE. Trimming at V came to 3 bases and at J to 4 bases, leaving 3 bases not matched to a gene. The chain's CDR3 is CASSGSGRADTQYF. The CDR3 coding sequence is TGTGCCAGCAGCGGTAGCGGGAGAGCAGATACGCAGTATTTT.

The chain is built from TRBV11-3 and TRBJ2-7; TRBD2 matches at 8 bases. Germline V lookup: CDR1 SGHNT, CDR2 YENEEA. Trimming took 3 bases from V and 3 from J; bases not matched to a gene: 7. This CDR3 is 15 amino acids long. Here the CDR3 DNA reads TGTGCCAGCAGCTTCAAGCTAGCGGGTGTCTACGAGCAGTACTTC. It encodes CASSFKLAGVYEQYF.

The gene calls are TRBV7-9 and TRBJ2-3; D is unclear. Trimming shortened V by 5 bases and J by 2 bases, and 8 bases separated the two germline ends. The CDR3 contains 13 residues. Germline lookup yields CDR1 SEHNR and CDR2 FQNEAQ (reference sequence). CDR3 in DNA: TGTGCCAGCAGCCTGGACCTCACAGATACGCAGTATTTT. Its translation is CASSLDLTDTQYF.

This chain joins TRBV4-2 and TRBJ2-3, with D perhaps being TRBD1 or TRBD2 (6 bases each). Trimming removed 0 bases at V and 0 bases at J, with 19 bases between. The CDR3 has 19 residues. Germline V gene data show CDR1 as LGHNA and CDR2 as YNFKEQ. The CDR3 DNA sequence: TGTGCCAGCAGCCAAGAAGGGGGGATGGGAGCAACTAGCACAGATACGCAGTATTTT. It yields the protein CASSQEGGMGATSTDTQYF.

This chain uses TRBV5-4 with TRBJ1-2; unclear D gene. Trimming took off 2 bases at V and 0 bases at J, with 11 bases between the two ends. Germline CDR1 and CDR2: SGHNT and YYREEE (reference sequence). The CDR3 extends over 15 amino acids. The CDR3 protein is CASSFLSRANYGYTF. CDR3 in DNA: TGTGCCAGCAGCTTCCTTTCGAGGGCTAACTATGGCTACACCTTC. The full variable domain, rest sourced from reference TRBV5-4 and TRBJ1-2, is ETGVTQSPTHLIKTRGQQVTLRCSSQSGHNTVSWYQQALGQGPQFIFQYYREEENGRGNFPPRFSGLQFPNYSSELNVNALELDDSALYLCASSFLSRANYGYTFGSGTRLTVV.

The V and J genes are TRBV5-1 and TRBJ2-2; TRBD2 might be the D (6 bases). V lost 2 bases to trimming and J lost 5 bases, with 16 bases between them. Germline values: CDR1 SGHRS, CDR2 YFSETQ. The CDR3 has 16 amino acids. DNA of the CDR3: TGCGCCAGCAGCTTCGGAGGGACGGGTAGGACCGGGGAGCTGTTTTTT. This codes for CASSFGGTGRTGELFF.

The genes are TRBV21-1 and TRBJ2-7. TRBV21-1 is a listed pseudogene. The CDR3 covers 14 residues. CDR3 protein: CASTRRPKGYEQYF. The DNA of the CDR3 is TGTGCCAGCACCCGACGTCCCAAGGGCTACGAGCAGTACTTC.

The genes are TRBV4-1 and TRBJ2-1; D might be TRBD2 (6 bases). V lost 8 bases and J 8 bases, leaving 19 bases between the germline ends. The V gene's germline CDR1 is MGHRA and CDR2 YSYEKL. The CDR3 runs 14 residues. As DNA, the CDR3 is TGCGCCAGCCGACCCGGGGAGGCTTGGGATGAGCAGTTCTTC. Protein: CASRPGEAWDEQFF.

This clone appeared a few times. The chain joins TRBV24-1 to TRBJ1-2; weak D call: TRBD1 (6 bases). Trimming shortened V by 3 bases and J by 3 bases, and 13 bases separated the two germline ends. This CDR3 comprises 15 residues. Germline loops: CDR1 KGHDR, CDR2 SFDVKD. DNA of the CDR3: TGTGCCACCAGTGATCCGTTAGAGGGGGACTATGGCTACACCTTC. As protein: CATSDPLEGDYGYTF.

The rearrangement joins TRBV3-1 (or the pseudogene TRBV3-2) to TRBJ2-2; D may be TRBD2 (5 bases). The CDR3 totals 13 residues. The V end was cut by 7 bases, the J end by 1 base, with 7 bases between. Germline V CDR1 and CDR2: LGHDT, YNNKEL (reference sequence). This chain's CDR3 is CASNAGNTGELFF. The CDR3 DNA follows: TGTGCCAGCAACGCGGGGAACACCGGGGAGCTGTTTTTT.

This rearrangement joins TRBV19 to TRBJ2-7, with 12 bases lining up with TRBD2. From germline, CDR1 is LNHDA and CDR2 SQIVND (reference sequence). CDR3 size: 15 residues. J gave up 3 bases and V 6 bases, and 6 bases lay outside the gene matches. CDR3 protein: CASRTQGLAGYEQYF. The CDR3 nucleotides read TGTGCCAGTAGGACCCAGGGACTAGCGGGCTACGAGCAGTACTTC.

J is TRBJ2-1 and V is TRBV3-1 (or the pseudogene TRBV3-2), with 11 bases fitting TRBD2. Germline V gene sequence: CDR1 LGHDT, CDR2 YNNKEL (reference sequence). This CDR3 is 18 amino acids long. The J segment lost 0 bases and the V segment lost 1 base, leaving 5 bases of the junction unmatched. The CDR3 sequence: CASSQVAGGRSSYNEQFF. CDR3 in DNA: TGTGCCAGCAGCCAAGTAGCGGGAGGGCGCAGCTCCTACAATGAGCAGTTCTTC.

CDR3 DNA: TGTGCCAGCTCACCCAAAGGCGGAGGGCAATACGAGCAGTACTTC. Protein product: CASSPKGGGQYEQYF. V usage is TRBV18 and J usage is TRBJ2-7, with D possibly TRBD2 on 6 matching bases. The V gene's germline CDR1 is KGHSH and CDR2 LQKENI. CDR3 length equals 15 residues. V shed 3 bases and J shed 4 bases, with 16 bases lying between them.

The chain recombines TRBV5-1 with TRBJ2-7; no firm D call. Germline CDR1 is SGHRS and CDR2 is YFSETQ. This CDR3 is 15 amino acids long. Trimming removed 4 bases from V and 2 bases from J, with 16 bases in between. The CDR3 loop is CASSPQGLTTYEQYF. The CDR3 DNA reads TGCGCCAGCAGCCCCCAAGGCTTAACCACCTACGAGCAGTACTTC.

V usage is TRBV6-5 and J usage is TRBJ1-6, with 8 bases fitting TRBD1. J was trimmed by 7 bases and V by 7 bases; bases with no gene match: 9. Germline CDR1 reads MNHEY; CDR2 reads SVGAGI. The CDR3 is 15 amino acids. Here the CDR3 reads CASNSQGGGNSPLHF. The CDR3 DNA is TGTGCCAGCAATTCACAGGGGGGTGGCAATTCACCCCTCCACTTT.

The V call is TRBV9, the J call TRBJ1-3, with TRBD1 as a possible D gene (6 bases). The CDR3 sequence is 16 residues long. Per germline, CDR1 SGDLS and CDR2 YYNGEE. V shed 0 bases and J shed 4 bases, with 14 bases lying between them. DNA for the CDR3: TGTGCCAGCAGCGTAGGAACAGGGATAACGGGAAACACCATATATTTT. Encoded protein: CASSVGTGITGNTIYF.